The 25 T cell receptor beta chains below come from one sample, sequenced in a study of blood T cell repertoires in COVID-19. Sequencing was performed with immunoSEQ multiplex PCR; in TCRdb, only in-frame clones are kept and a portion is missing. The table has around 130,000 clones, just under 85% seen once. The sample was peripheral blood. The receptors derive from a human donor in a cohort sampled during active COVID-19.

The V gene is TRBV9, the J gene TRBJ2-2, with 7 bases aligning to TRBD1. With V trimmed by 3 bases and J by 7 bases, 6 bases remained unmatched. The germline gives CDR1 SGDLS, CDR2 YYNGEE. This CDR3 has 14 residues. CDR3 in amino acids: CASSAAGGGGELFF. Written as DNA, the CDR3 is TGTGCCAGCAGCGCCGCAGGGGGTGGCGGGGAGCTGTTTTTT.

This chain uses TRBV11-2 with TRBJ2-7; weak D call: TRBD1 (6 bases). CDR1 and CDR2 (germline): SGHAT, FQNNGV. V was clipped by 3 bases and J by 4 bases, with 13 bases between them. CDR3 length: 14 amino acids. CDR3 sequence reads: CASSFGQGWYEQYF. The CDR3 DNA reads TGTGCCAGCAGCTTCGGTCAGGGGTGGTACGAGCAGTACTTC. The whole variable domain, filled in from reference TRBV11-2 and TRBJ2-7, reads EAGVAQSPRYKIIEKRQSVAFWCNPISGHATLYWYQQILGQGPKLLIQFQNNGVVDDSQLPKDRFSAERLKGVDSTLKIQPAKLEDSAVYLCASSFGQGWYEQYFGPGTRLTVT.

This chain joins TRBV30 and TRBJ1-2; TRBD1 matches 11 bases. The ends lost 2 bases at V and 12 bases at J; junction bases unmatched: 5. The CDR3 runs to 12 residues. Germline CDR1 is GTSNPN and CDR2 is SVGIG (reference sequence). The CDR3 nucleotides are TGTGCCTGGAGTCCTAGGGACAGGGGGAACACCTTC. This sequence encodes CAWSPRDRGNTF.

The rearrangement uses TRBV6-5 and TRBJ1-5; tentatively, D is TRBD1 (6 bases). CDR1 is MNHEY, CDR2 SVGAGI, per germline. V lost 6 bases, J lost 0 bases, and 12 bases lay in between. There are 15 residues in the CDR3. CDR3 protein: CASSPGANSNQPQHF. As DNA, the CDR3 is TGTGCCAGCAGCCCAGGGGCGAATAGCAATCAGCCCCAGCATTTT.

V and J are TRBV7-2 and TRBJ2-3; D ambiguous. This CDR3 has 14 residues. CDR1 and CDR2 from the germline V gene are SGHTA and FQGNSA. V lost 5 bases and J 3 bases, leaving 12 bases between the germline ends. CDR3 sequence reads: CASSRRLGTDTQYF. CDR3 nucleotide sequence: TGTGCCAGCAGCCGCCGACTTGGTACAGATACGCAGTATTTT.

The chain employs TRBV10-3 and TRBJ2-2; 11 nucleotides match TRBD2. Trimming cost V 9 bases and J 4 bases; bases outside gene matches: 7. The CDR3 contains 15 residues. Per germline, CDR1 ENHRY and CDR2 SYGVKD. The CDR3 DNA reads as TGTGCCATAGCCCCTAGCGGGGGGTTCACCGGGGAGCTGTTTTTT. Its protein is CAIAPSGGFTGELFF.

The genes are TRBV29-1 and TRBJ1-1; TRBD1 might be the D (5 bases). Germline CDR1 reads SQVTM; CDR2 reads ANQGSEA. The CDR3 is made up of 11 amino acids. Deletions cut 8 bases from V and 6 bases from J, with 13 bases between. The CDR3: CSTRTPAEAFF. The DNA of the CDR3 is TGCAGCACCCGGACACCCGCTGAAGCTTTCTTT.

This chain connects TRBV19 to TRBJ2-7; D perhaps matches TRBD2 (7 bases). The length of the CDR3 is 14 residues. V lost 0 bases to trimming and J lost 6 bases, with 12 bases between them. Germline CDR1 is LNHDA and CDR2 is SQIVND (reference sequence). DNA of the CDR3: TGTGCCAGTAGTATAGACAGGGGAGGGGGCGAGCAGTACTTC. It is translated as CASSIDRGGGEQYF.

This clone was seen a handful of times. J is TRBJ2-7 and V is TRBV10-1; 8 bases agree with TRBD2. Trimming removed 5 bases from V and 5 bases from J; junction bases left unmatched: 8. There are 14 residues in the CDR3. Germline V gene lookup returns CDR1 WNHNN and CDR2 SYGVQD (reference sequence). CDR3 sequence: CASSPSLAVDEQYF. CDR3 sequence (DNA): TGCGCCAGCAGTCCCTCACTAGCGGTCGACGAGCAGTACTTC.

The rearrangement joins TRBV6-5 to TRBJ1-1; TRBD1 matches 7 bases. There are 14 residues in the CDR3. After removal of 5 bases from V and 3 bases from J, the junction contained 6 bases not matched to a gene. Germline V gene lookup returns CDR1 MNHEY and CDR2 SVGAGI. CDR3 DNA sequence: TGTGCCAGCAGTCTAGACAGGGCGGACACTGAAGCTTTCTTT. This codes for CASSLDRADTEAFF.

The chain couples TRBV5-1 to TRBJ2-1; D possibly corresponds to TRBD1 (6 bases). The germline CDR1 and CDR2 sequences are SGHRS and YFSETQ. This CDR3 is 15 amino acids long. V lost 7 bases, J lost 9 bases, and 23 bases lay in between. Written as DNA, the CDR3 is TGCGCCAGCTCCGCTCAACAGGGCCCTTTGGGTGAGCAGTTCTTC. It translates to CASSAQQGPLGEQFF.

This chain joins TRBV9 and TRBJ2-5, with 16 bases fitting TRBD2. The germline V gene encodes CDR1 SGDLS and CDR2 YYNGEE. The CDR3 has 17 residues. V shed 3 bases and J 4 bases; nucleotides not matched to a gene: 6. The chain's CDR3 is CASSAGTSGGAGETQYF. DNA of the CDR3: TGTGCCAGCAGCGCTGGGACTAGCGGGGGGGCCGGAGAGACCCAGTACTTC.

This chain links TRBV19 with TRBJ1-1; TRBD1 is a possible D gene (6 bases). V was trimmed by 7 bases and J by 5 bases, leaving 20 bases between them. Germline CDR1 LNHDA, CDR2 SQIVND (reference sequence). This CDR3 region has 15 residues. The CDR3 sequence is CASTPPWGGRTEAFF. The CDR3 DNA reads TGTGCCAGTACCCCTCCCTGGGGGGGGCGGACTGAAGCTTTCTTT.

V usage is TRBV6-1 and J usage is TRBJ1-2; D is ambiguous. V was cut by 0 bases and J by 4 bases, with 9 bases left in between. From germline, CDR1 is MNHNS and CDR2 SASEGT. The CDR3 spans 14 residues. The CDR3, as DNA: TGTGCCAGCAGTGAAGCGGCAGGCCCCTATGGCTACACCTTC. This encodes CASSEAAGPYGYTF.

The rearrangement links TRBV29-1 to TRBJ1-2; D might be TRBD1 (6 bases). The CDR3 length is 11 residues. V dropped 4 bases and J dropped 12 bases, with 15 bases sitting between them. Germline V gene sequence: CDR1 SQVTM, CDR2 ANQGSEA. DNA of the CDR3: TGCAGCGTTGGGACAGCCCACTTCCACACCTTC. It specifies CSVGTAHFHTF.

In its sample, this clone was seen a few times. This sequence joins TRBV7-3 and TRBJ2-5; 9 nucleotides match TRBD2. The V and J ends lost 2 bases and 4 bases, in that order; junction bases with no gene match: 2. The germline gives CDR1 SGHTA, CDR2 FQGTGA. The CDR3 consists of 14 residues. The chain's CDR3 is CASSLAGGTETQYF. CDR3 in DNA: TGTGCCAGCAGCTTAGCGGGGGGGACAGAGACCCAGTACTTC. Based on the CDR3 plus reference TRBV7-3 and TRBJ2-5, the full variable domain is GAGVSQTPSNKVTEKGKYVELRCDPISGHTALYWYRQSLGQGPEFLIYFQGTGAADDSGLPNDRFFAVRPEGSVSTLKIQRTERGDSAVYLCASSLAGGTETQYFGPGTRLLVL.

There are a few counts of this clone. CDR3: CASSQVGRGQTGELFF. The DNA for the CDR3 is TGCGCCAGCAGCCAAGTGGGCAGGGGGCAGACCGGGGAGCTGTTTTTT. The chain employs TRBV4-1 and TRBJ2-2; 8 bases are shared with TRBD1. The CDR3 spans 16 residues. J was trimmed by 5 bases and V by 1 base; bases with no gene match: 6. The germline gives CDR1 MGHRA, CDR2 YSYEKL.

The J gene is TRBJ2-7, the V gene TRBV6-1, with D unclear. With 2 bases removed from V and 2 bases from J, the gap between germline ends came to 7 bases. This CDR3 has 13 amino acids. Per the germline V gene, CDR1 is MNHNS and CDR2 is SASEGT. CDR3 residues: CASSESVTYEQYF. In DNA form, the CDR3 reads TGTGCCAGCAGTGAATCGGTTACCTACGAGCAGTACTTC.

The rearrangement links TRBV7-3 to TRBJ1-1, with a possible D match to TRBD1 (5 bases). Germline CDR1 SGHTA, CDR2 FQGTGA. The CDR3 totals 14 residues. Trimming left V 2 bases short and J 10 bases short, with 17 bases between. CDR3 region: CASSLDSTGVGAFF. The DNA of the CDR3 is TGTGCCAGCAGCTTAGACTCGACGGGGGTAGGAGCTTTCTTT.

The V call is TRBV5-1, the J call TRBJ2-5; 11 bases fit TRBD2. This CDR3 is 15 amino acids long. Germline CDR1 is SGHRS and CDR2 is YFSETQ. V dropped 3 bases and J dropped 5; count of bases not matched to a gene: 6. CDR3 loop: CASSYSGGAGETQYF. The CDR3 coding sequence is TGCGCCAGCAGCTATAGCGGGGGGGCCGGTGAGACCCAGTACTTC. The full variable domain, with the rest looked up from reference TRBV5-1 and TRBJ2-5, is KAGVTQTPRYLIKTRGQQVTLSCSPISGHRSVSWYQQTPGQGLQFLFEYFSETQRNKGNFPGRFSGRQFSNSRSEMNVSTLELGDSALYLCASSYSGGAGETQYFGPGTRLLVL.

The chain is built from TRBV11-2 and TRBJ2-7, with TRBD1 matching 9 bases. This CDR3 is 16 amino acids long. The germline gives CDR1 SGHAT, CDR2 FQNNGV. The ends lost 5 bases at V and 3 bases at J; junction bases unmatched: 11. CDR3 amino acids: CASSPRRDRAFYEQYF. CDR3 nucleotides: TGTGCCAGCAGCCCGAGGCGGGACAGGGCATTCTACGAGCAGTACTTC.

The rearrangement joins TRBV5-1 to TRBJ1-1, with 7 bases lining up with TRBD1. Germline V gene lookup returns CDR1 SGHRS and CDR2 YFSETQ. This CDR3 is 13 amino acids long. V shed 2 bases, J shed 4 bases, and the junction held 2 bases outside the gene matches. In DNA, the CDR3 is TGCGCCAGCAGCTTACAGGGGTCCACTGAAGCTTTCTTT. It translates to CASSLQGSTEAFF.

CDR3 nucleotides: TGTGCCAGCGATCATAGGGGGCTGAAGAGCAATCAGCCCCAGCATTTT. This gives the protein CASDHRGLKSNQPQHF. V gene TRBV5-8 combines with J gene TRBJ1-5; 7 bases agree with TRBD1. Germline assignment: CDR1 SGHTS and CDR2 YDEGEE. The CDR3 consists of 16 residues. Trimming took 7 bases from V and 1 from J; bases not matched to a gene: 11. The whole variable domain, filled in from reference TRBV5-8 and TRBJ1-5, reads EAGVTQSPTHLIKTRGQQATLRCSPISGHTSVYWYQQALGLGLQFLLWYDEGEERNRGNFPPRFSGRQFPNYSSELNVNALELEDSALYLCASDHRGLKSNQPQHFGDGTRLSIL.

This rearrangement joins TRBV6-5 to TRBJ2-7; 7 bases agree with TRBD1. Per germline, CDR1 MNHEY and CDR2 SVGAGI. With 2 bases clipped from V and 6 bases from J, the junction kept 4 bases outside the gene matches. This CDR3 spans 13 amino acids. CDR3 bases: TGTGCCAGCAGTTACCAGACAGGGCGCGAGCAGTACTTC. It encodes CASSYQTGREQYF.

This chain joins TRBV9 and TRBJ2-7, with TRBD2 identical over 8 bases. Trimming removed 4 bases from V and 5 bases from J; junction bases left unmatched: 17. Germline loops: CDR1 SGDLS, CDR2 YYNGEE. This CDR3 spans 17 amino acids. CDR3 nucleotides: TGTGCCAGCAGCTCCCATGCTACGGGACTAGGCGTCAACGAGCAGTACTTC. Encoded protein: CASSSHATGLGVNEQYF. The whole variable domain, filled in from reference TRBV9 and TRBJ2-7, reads DSGVTQTPKHLITATGQRVTLRCSPRSGDLSVYWYQQSLDQGLQFLIQYYNGEERAKGNILERFSAQQFPDLHSELNLSSLELGDSALYFCASSSHATGLGVNEQYFGPGTRLTVT.